This T cell receptor beta chain was found in a study of cytomegalovirus exposure and HLA in healthy donors. Study-level results: Accurate prediction of HLA-A and HLA-B alleles (for most subjects) was reportedly achieved from TCR beta sequences. One variant, a missense change in DCLRE1C, was linked in a later analysis to TCR beta V- and J-gene trimming. TCR beta V segments were, for the most part, productive about 87% or about 30% of the time in an earlier analysis.

Researchers ran the PCR with 60 Vbeta and 13 Jbeta primers. The repertoire was sequenced with immunoSEQ multiplex PCR; TCRdb's copy has only in-frame clones and lacks some. The sample holds about 130,000 clones, 75% to 85% seen once. In the case of this clone: Its antigen remains unidentified.

Germline V gene sequence: CDR1 SGHNT, CDR2 YENEEA. The CDR3 covers 13 residues. V was clipped by 4 bases and J by 1 base, with 7 bases between them. The sequence was obtained from a woman aged 40-49 years in good health and CMV-seronegative. The chain has TRBV11-3 and TRBJ1-1; D remains ambiguous. The sequencing input was PBMCs. The CDR3 loop is CASSSTSNTEAFF. The CDR3 coding sequence is TGTGCCAGCAGCTCCACTTCGAACACTGAAGCTTTCTTT.